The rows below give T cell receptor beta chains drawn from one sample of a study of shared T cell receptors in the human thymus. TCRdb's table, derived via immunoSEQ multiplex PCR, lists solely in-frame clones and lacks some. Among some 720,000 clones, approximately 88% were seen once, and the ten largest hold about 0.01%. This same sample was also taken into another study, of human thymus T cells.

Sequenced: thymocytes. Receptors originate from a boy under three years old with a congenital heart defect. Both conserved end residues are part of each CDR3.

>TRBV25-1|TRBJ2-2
CASSELGASTGELFF
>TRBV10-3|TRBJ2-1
CAIRGSGRGNEQFF
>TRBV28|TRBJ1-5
CASREANQPQHF
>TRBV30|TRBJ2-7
CASKGAPGEQYF
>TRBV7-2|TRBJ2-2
CASSLVGLGQNTGELFF
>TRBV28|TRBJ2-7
CASSLIGRGGWGLPYEQYF
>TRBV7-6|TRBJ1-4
CASSSLDSSATNEKLFF
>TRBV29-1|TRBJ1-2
CSAWTATLANYGYTF
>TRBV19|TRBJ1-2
CASSPRTVYYGYTF
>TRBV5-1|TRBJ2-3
CASSSNTRVTDTQYF
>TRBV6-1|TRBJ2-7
CASSALGRRRSYEQYF
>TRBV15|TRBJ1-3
CATSVPGSGNTIYF
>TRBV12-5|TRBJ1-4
CASGLDAWDRARGKLFF
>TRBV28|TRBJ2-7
CAITTGTYEQYF
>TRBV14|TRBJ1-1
CASSLGGGLRTEAFF
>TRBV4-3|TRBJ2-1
CASSQLPGLYNEQFF
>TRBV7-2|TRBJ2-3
CASSQRSSGIASTDTQYF
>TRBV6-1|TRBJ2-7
CASTYGTALYEQYF
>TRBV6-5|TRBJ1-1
CASSYPGKGEAFF
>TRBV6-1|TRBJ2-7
CASHYLGSYEQYF
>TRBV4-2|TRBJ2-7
CASSQEGGARTYEQYF
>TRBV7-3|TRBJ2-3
CASSLAGTTDTQYF
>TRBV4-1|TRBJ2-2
CASSQSQENTGELFF
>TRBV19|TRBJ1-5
CASSLVHSNQPQHF
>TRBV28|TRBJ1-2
CASRSVGTGNRRGYTF
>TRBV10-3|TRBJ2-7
CAISVGSGEGNSYEQYF
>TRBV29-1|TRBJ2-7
CSVELAGIYEQYF
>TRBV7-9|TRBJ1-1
CASSLAEGGEDTEAFF